What follows are 3 T cell receptor beta chains derived from one specimen sequenced in a study of breast tumors, draining lymph nodes, adjacent tissues. TCRdb re-analysed the multiplex PCR reads in MiXCR, keeping a single row per CDR3 protein. The sample contains 30,000 to 40,000 distinct CDR3 sequences, roughly 36% of which appear only once. Source material: breast tumor tissue. The receptors were sampled from a female donor with breast cancer. Some clones in this sample may be carry-over from other donors' samples.

This clonotype was counted ten times or more. The gene calls are TRBV24-1 and TRBJ2-2, with no clear D. Germline-derived CDR1 and CDR2 are KGHDR and SFDVKD. V lost 1 base and J lost 9, with 8 bases in between. This CDR3 is 13 amino acids long. The CDR3 sequence is CATSDFMARELFF. CDR3 DNA sequence: TGTGCCACCAGTGATTTTATGGCCCGGGAGCTGTTTTTT.

This clonotype appeared many times. The chain employs TRBV20-1 and TRBJ2-7, with TRBD1 identical over 9 bases. The CDR3 covers 13 residues. Trimming removed 5 bases from V and 4 bases from J; junction bases left unmatched: 6. Germline lookup yields CDR1 DFQATT and CDR2 SNEGSKA (reference sequence). The CDR3 DNA follows: TGCAGTGCTTGGCCGGGACAGGGTTACGAGCAGTACTTC. The encoded protein is CSAWPGQGYEQYF.

This chain uses TRBV7-2 with TRBJ2-3, with TRBD2 matching 12 bases. V lost 5 bases and J lost 14; bases outside the gene matches: 11. The CDR3 is made up of 14 amino acids. CDR1 and CDR2 (germline): SGHTA, FQGNSA. The CDR3 spells CASSDLAGGRRGYF. The CDR3 DNA reads TGTGCCAGCAGCGATCTAGCGGGAGGGAGGAGGGGGTATTTT.